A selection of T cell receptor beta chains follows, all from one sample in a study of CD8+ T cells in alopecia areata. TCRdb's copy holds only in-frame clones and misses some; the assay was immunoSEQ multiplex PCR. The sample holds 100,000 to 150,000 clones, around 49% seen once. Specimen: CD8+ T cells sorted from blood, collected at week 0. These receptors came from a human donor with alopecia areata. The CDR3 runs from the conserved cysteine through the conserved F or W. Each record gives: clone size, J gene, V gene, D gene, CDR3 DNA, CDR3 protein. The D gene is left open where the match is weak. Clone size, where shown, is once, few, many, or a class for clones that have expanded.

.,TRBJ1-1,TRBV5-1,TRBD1,TGCGCCAGCAGCCAGGGGGAGAACACTGAAGCTTTCTTT,CASSQGENTEAFF
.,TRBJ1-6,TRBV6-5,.,TGTGCCAGCAGTTACGGGGGATATAATTCACCCCTCCACTTT,CASSYGGYNSPLHF
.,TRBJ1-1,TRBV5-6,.,TGTGCCAGCAGCTTGGTTTGGTCCCCCAAGGGAGGTAGAAGCACTGAAGCTTTCTTT,CASSLVWSPKGGRSTEAFF
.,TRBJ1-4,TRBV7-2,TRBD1,TGTGCCAGCAGCTTAGGGTTCCGCGGGACAGAAGATGAAAAACTGTTTTTT,CASSLGFRGTEDEKLFF
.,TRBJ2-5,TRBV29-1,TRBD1,TGCAGCGTTGAAGAACCTAGGACAGGGCGTGAGACCCAGTACTTC,CSVEEPRTGRETQYF
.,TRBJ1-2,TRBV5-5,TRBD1,TGTGCCAGCAGCGGAAGGACAGGGCTACATGGCTACACCTTC,CASSGRTGLHGYTF
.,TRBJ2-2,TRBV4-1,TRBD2,TGCGCCAGCAGTCAAGAGGGACTAGGTGGCGGGGAGCTGTTTTTT,CASSQEGLGGGELFF
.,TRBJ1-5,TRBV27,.,TGTGCCAGCAGTTTAGCGGGGAGCAATCAGCCCCAGCATTTT,CASSLAGSNQPQHF
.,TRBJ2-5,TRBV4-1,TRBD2,TGCGCCAGCAGCCAAGCAGGATGGCGGGGGGGCTCACAGACCCAGTACTTC,CASSQAGWRGGSQTQYF
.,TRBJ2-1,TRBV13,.,TGTGCCAGCAGAGCGGCGAGTGGGTCCTACAATGAGCAGTTCTTC,CASRAASGSYNEQFF
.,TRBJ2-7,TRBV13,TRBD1,TGTGCCAGCAGCGGGGGGACAGGGCCTTACGAGCAGTACTTC,CASSGGTGPYEQYF
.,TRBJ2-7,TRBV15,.,TGTGCCACCAGGGATGGAGGATACGAGCAGTACTTC,CATRDGGYEQYF
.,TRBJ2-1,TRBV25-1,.,TGTGCCAGCACCCAAAGGGGCAGCAGCTCCTACAATGAGCAGTTCTTC,CASTQRGSSSYNEQFF
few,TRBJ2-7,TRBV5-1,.,TGCGCCAGCAGCCCCGAGAACAGGGAGTCCTACGAGCAGTACTTC,CASSPENRESYEQYF
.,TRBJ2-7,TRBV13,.,TGTGCCAGCAGCTTCTTTGGCCAGGAGGGCGAGCAGTACTTC,CASSFFGQEGEQYF
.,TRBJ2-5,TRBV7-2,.,TGTGCCAGCAGCTTAGGTGGGGTAGAGACCCAGTACTTC,CASSLGGVETQYF
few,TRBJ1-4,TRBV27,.,TGTGCCAGCAGGCGAGGTGTTCTCGTTGAAAAACTGTTTTTT,CASRRGVLVEKLFF
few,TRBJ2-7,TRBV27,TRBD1,TGTGCCAGCAGTTTGACAGGGCCGCCCTACGAGCAGTACTTC,CASSLTGPPYEQYF
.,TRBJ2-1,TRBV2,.,TGTGCCAGCAGGGGTAGGGGGAATGAGCAGTTCTTC,CASRGRGNEQFF
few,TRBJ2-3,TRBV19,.,TGTGCCAGTAGCCGCGGTTGGGTCAGAACCACAGATACGCAGTATTTT,CASSRGWVRTTDTQYF
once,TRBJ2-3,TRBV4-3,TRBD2,TGCGCCAGCAGCCAAGATAGGACTAGCGGGGCAGATACGCAGTATTTT,CASSQDRTSGADTQYF
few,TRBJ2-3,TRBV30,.,TGTGCCTGGGGGCTGACGATCACAGATACGCAGTATTTT,CAWGLTITDTQYF
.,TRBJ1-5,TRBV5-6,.,TGTGCCAGCAGCTACAACGAGGAAGGGCCCCTCCAGCCCCAGCATTTT,CASSYNEEGPLQPQHF
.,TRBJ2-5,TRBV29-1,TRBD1,TGCAGCGCTGGGACAGAAGAAGTATTAGAGACCCAGTACTTC,CSAGTEEVLETQYF
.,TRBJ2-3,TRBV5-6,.,TGTGCCAGCAGCTGGCAGGACAGCACAGATACGCAGTATTTT,CASSWQDSTDTQYF
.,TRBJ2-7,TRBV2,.,TGTGCCAGCAGTGAACTTCTTGGGACGGGCTACGAGCAGTACTTC,CASSELLGTGYEQYF
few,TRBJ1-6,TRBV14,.,TGTGCCAGCAGCCAAGATGGAGGGCGGTGGTATAATTCACCCCTCCACTTT,CASSQDGGRWYNSPLHF
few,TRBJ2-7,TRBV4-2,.,TGTGCCAGCAGCCAAGAGGTAATCCCGGACGAAATGGGATACGAGCAGTACTTC,CASSQEVIPDEMGYEQYF
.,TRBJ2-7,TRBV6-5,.,TGTGCCACCAGCCAGGCGGCTACCTACGAGCAGTACTTC,CATSQAATYEQYF